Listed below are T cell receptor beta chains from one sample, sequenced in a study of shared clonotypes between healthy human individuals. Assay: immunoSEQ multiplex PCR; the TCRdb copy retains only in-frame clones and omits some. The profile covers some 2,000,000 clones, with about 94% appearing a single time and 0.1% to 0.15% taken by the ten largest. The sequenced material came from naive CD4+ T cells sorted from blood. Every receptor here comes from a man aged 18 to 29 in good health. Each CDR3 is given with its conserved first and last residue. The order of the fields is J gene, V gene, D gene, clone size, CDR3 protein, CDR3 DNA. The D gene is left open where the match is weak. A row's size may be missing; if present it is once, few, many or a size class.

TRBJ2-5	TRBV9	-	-	CASSRAQLETQYF	TGTGCCAGCAGCCGGGCCCAACTCGAGACCCAGTACTTC
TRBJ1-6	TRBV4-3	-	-	CASSQDGLGAAPSSYNSPLHF	TGCGCCAGCAGCCAAGATGGTCTGGGTGCCGCCCCGAGCTCCTATAATTCACCCCTCCACTTT
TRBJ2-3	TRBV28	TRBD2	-	CASSFAGGGTDTQYF	TGTGCCAGCAGTTTCGCGGGGGGGGGCACAGATACGCAGTATTTT
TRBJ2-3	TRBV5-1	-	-	CASRRADGTDTQYF	TGCGCCAGCAGGAGGGCTGATGGCACAGATACGCAGTATTTT
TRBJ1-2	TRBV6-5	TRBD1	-	CASSYLTGGSYGYTF	TGTGCCAGCAGTTACCTGACAGGGGGCAGCTATGGCTACACCTTC
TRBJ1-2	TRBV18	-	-	CASSPDDGYTF	TGTGCCAGCTCACCGGATGATGGCTACACCTTC
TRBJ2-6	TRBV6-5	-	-	CASSTDSSGANVPTF	TGTGCCAGCAGTACTGACAGCTCTGGGGCCAACGTCCCGACTTTC
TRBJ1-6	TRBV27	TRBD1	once	CASSWDRNNSPLHF	TGTGCCAGCAGTTGGGACAGGAATAATTCACCCCTCCACTTT
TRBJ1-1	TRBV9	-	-	CASSVDPGSNTEAFF	TGTGCCAGCAGCGTAGATCCGGGTTCGAACACTGAAGCTTTCTTT
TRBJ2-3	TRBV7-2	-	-	CASSLGGPITDTQYF	TGTGCCAGCAGCTTAGGCGGCCCAATCACAGATACGCAGTATTTT
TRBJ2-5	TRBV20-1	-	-	CSGGEDTQYF	TGCAGTGGGGGAGAAGACACCCAGTACTTC
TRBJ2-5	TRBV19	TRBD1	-	CASSMTGGAETQYF	TGTGCCAGTAGTATGACAGGGGGCGCGGAGACCCAGTACTTC
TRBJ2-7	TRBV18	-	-	CASSPGGTAFYEQYF	TGTGCCAGCTCCCCAGGGGGGACAGCGTTCTACGAGCAGTACTTC
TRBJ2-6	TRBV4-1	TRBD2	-	CASSRTSGPPSGANVLTF	TGCGCCAGCAGTCGGACTAGCGGGCCTCCCTCTGGGGCCAACGTCCTGACTTTC
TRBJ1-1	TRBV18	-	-	CASSRDTGSGTEAFF	TGTGCCAGCTCACGGGACACGGGATCGGGCACTGAAGCTTTCTTT
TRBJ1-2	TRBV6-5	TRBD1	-	CASTRGQLSYGYTF	TGTGCCAGCACCCGGGGACAGCTCAGCTATGGCTACACCTTC
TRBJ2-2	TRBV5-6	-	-	CASSPGAPWWTGELFF	TGTGCCAGCAGCCCTGGAGCCCCTTGGTGGACCGGGGAGCTGTTTTTT
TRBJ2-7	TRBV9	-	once	CASSVEEGYEQYF	TGTGCCAGCAGCGTAGAAGAAGGCTACGAGCAGTACTTC
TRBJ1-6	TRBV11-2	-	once	CASGLGRGDSPLHF	TGTGCCAGCGGCCTCGGCAGGGGAGATTCACCCCTCCACTTT
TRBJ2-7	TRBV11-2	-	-	CASSLSSGPSYEQYF	TGTGCCAGCAGCTTATCTTCAGGGCCGTCCTACGAGCAGTACTTC
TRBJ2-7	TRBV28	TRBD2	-	CASSQRSPSGYEQYF	TGTGCCAGCAGTCAGCGGTCTCCTAGCGGGTACGAGCAGTACTTC
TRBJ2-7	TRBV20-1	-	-	CSARENEQYF	TGCAGTGCTAGGGAAAACGAGCAGTACTTC
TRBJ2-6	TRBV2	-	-	CASRDSGANVLTF	TGTGCCAGCCGGGACTCTGGGGCCAACGTCCTGACTTTC
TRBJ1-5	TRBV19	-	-	CASSILVGKEPQHF	TGTGCCAGTAGTATTCTGGTGGGAAAGGAGCCCCAGCATTTT
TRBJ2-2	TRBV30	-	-	CAWSSQGTGELFF	TGTGCCTGGAGCTCGCAAGGCACCGGGGAGCTGTTTTTT
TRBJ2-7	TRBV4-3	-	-	CASSMTGTSYEQYF	TGCGCCAGCAGCATGACGGGAACAAGCTACGAGCAGTACTTC
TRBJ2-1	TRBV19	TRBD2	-	CASSIGLGNEQFF	TGTGCCAGTAGTATTGGACTAGGCAATGAGCAGTTCTTC
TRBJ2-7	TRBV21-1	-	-	CASSSSGTSGTYEQYF	TGTGCCAGCAGCAGCTCTGGGACTAGCGGGACCTACGAGCAGTACTTC
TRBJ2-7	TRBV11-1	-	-	CASSLAAGFEQYF	TGTGCCAGCAGCTTAGCGGCGGGGTTCGAGCAGTACTTC
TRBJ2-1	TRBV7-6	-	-	CASSSRAKLGSYNEQFF	TGTGCCAGCAGCTCAAGGGCAAAACTGGGCTCCTACAATGAGCAGTTCTTC
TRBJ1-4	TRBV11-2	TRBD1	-	CASSFTGGGGKLFF	TGTGCCAGCAGCTTCACAGGGGGGGGAGGAAAACTGTTTTTT
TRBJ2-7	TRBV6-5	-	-	CASSLGSPVGEQYF	TGTGCCAGCAGTCTTGGGAGTCCGGTTGGTGAGCAGTACTTC
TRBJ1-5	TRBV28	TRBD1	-	CASRLPGQGGNQPQHF	TGTGCCAGCCGGTTACCGGGACAGGGGGGCAATCAGCCCCAGCATTTT
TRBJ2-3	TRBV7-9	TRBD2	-	CASSQGLAGVDTQYF	TGTGCCAGCAGCCAAGGACTAGCGGGCGTAGATACGCAGTATTTT
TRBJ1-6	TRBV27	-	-	CASSFQWSPLHF	TGTGCCAGCAGTTTCCAGTGGTCACCCCTCCACTTT
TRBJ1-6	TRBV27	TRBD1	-	CASRDSGGLGSPLHF	TGTGCCAGCAGGGACTCAGGGGGGCTGGGTTCACCCCTCCACTTT
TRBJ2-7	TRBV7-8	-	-	CASSPRKGGDEQYF	TGTGCCAGCAGCCCCCGGAAAGGGGGAGACGAGCAGTACTTC
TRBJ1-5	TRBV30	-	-	CAWSGDKGSQPQHF	TGTGCCTGGAGTGGGGACAAGGGGAGTCAGCCCCAGCATTTT
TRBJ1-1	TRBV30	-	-	CAWSLVIGSAGAFF	TGTGCCTGGAGCCTTGTCATAGGGAGTGCTGGAGCTTTCTTT
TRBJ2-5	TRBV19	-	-	CASSIQGTETQYF	TGTGCCAGTAGTATCCAGGGAACCGAGACCCAGTACTTC
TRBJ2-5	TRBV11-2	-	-	CASSLGALVETQYF	TGTGCCAGCAGCTTAGGGGCTCTGGTAGAGACCCAGTACTTC
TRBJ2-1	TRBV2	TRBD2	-	CASSGSGGSYNEQFF	TGTGCCAGCAGTGGCTCGGGGGGCTCCTACAATGAGCAGTTCTTC
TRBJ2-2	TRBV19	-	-	CASSIAGQRRELFF	TGTGCCAGTAGTATAGCTGGACAGCGAAGGGAGCTGTTTTTT
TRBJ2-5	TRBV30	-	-	CAWSVSQGQGKTQYF	TGTGCCTGGAGTGTATCCCAAGGGCAGGGAAAGACCCAGTACTTC
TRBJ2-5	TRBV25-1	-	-	CASSDSYQETQYF	TGTGCCAGCAGTGACTCGTACCAAGAGACCCAGTACTTC
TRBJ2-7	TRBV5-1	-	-	CASSLGRGNYEQYF	TGCGCCAGCAGCTTGGGGCGGGGTAACTACGAGCAGTACTTC